These T cell receptor beta chains were read from a single sample in a study of STAT3 mutations in large granular lymphocyte leukemia. Clones were read by immunoSEQ multiplex PCR, and TCRdb kept only the in-frame ones, dropping some. The data show tens of thousands of clones, with 70% to 90% seen just once and 0.35% to 0.5% held by the top ten. Sequences were obtained from PBMCs. Receptor source: a human donor with T large granular lymphocyte leukemia. Some clones in this sample may be carry-over from other donors' samples. CDR3s include the opening cysteine and the closing phenylalanine or tryptophan. Fields, in order: clone size, J gene, D gene, V gene, CDR3 DNA, CDR3 protein. D genes are given only for firm matches. The size entry is marked missing in some rows and otherwise reads once, few, many or a size class.

>NA|TRBJ1-5|NA|TRBV6-6
TGTGCCAGCAGTTACGGGGACCTAAATCAGCCCCAGCATTTT
CASSYGDLNQPQHF
>NA|TRBJ1-4|NA|TRBV28
TGTGCCAGCAGTCCCTTTAGACAGGTGGAAAAACTGTTTTTT
CASSPFRQVEKLFF
>NA|TRBJ1-1|NA|TRBV5-6
TGTGCCAGCAGCTTTGGGACACCCCACACTGAAGCTTTCTTT
CASSFGTPHTEAFF
>NA|TRBJ1-5|NA|TRBV15
TGTGCCACCAGCAGAGATCGGGGGGCTAGCAGTCAGCCCCAGCATTTT
CATSRDRGASSQPQHF
>NA|TRBJ2-5|TRBD1|TRBV27
TGTGCCAGCAGTCCCCGCGGGACAGGGAGATTTGGGGGCCAAGAGACCCAGTACTTC
CASSPRGTGRFGGQETQYF
>once|TRBJ2-3|TRBD2|TRBV29-1
TGCAGCGTTGTATGGGCGGGGGAGGGAGATACGCAGTATTTT
CSVVWAGEGDTQYF
>few|TRBJ2-3|TRBD2|TRBV11-2
TGTGCCAGCAGCTTGGACGGGGGGAATACAGATACGCAGTATTTT
CASSLDGGNTDTQYF
>NA|TRBJ2-3|NA|TRBV9
TGTGCCAGCACCCCAGGAGGCACAGATACGCAGTATTTT
CASTPGGTDTQYF
>NA|TRBJ2-5|NA|TRBV6-5
TGTGCCAGCAGACGGGCGTCCGGAGTCCAAGAGACCCAGTACTTC
CASRRASGVQETQYF
>NA|TRBJ2-5|NA|TRBV4-2
TGTGCCAGCAGCCAAGGGGGTCCTCACCAAGAGACCCAGTACTTC
CASSQGGPHQETQYF
>once|TRBJ2-7|NA|TRBV28
TGTGCCAGCAGAAATAACATAGAGCAGTACTTC
CASRNNIEQYF
>NA|TRBJ2-7|NA|TRBV2
TGTGCCAGCAGTGAAAGGCAGGTATATTCCTACGAGCAGTACTTC
CASSERQVYSYEQYF
>NA|TRBJ1-6|NA|TRBV10-3
TGTGCCATCAGTGCCCAGGGGTCCAATTCACCCCTCCACTTT
CAISAQGSNSPLHF
>NA|TRBJ1-6|NA|TRBV7-2
TGTGCCAGCAGCAGCAGGGTGTCCTATAATTCACCCCTCCACTTT
CASSSRVSYNSPLHF
>NA|TRBJ1-2|NA|TRBV7-9
TGTGCCAGCAGCAGCATGGACTATGGCTACACCTTC
CASSSMDYGYTF
>once|TRBJ2-3|TRBD1|TRBV19
TGTGCCAGTAGCCGACAGGGAGTAACAGATACGCAGTATTTT
CASSRQGVTDTQYF
>NA|TRBJ2-1|NA|TRBV20-1
TGCAGTGCCGGGACCTACAATGAGCAGTTCTTC
CSAGTYNEQFF
>NA|TRBJ1-2|NA|TRBV18
TGTGCCAGCTCACGAAAGAGGGGGGAAGGTGGCTACACCTTC
CASSRKRGEGGYTF
>NA|TRBJ2-1|NA|TRBV5-1
TGCGCCAGCAGCCGGGACTCGATCTTAACAAGTGAGCAGTTCTTC
CASSRDSILTSEQFF
>once|TRBJ2-3|TRBD2|TRBV7-8
TGTGCCAGCAGCTCCGGGACTAGCGGGGGGGATACGCAGTATTTT
CASSSGTSGGDTQYF
>NA|TRBJ2-1|NA|TRBV5-1
TGCGCCAGCAGCGGACCGGGGCGTGCCTACAATGAGCAGTTCTTC
CASSGPGRAYNEQFF
>NA|TRBJ2-1|TRBD2|TRBV5-1
TGCGCCAGCAGCTCTGGGACTAGCGGGGGGAATGAGCAGTTCTTC
CASSSGTSGGNEQFF
>NA|TRBJ2-5|TRBD1|TRBV6-5
TGTGCCAGCAGTTACTCGATCGTACAGGGGATACAGACCCAGTACTTC
CASSYSIVQGIQTQYF
>NA|TRBJ2-5|NA|TRBV2
TGTGCCAGCAGTGATCAAGAGACCCAGTACTTC
CASSDQETQYF
>NA|TRBJ1-1|TRBD1|TRBV5-1
TGCGCCAGCAGCTTGGAAGGAGGGGGCTTCACTGAAGCTTTCTTT
CASSLEGGGFTEAFF
>NA|TRBJ1-2|NA|TRBV28
TGTGCCACCCAGCCCTCAGACTATGGCTACACCTTC
CATQPSDYGYTF
>NA|TRBJ2-7|NA|TRBV5-1
TGCGCCAGCACCCTCACGATCGGCGGAGCCTACGAGCAGTACTTC
CASTLTIGGAYEQYF
>NA|TRBJ2-3|TRBD2|TRBV5-4
TGTGCCAGCAGCTTAACCAGCGGGGGTCGCACAGATACGCAGTATTTT
CASSLTSGGRTDTQYF
>NA|TRBJ2-7|TRBD1|TRBV7-7
TGTGCTAGCAGCATAGACAGGGACTACGAGCAGTACTTC
CASSIDRDYEQYF
>few|TRBJ1-2|NA|TRBV5-6
TGTGCCAGCAGCCCCACTCGTAACTATGGCTACACCTTC
CASSPTRNYGYTF
>NA|TRBJ1-5|NA|TRBV18
TGTGCCAGCTCACCCCCGACCCGTGTGGGGCCCCAGCATTTT
CASSPPTRVGPQHF
>few|TRBJ1-2|NA|TRBV28
TGTGCCAGCAGTTTAGTAAACCTGGGGGATTATGGCTACACCTTC
CASSLVNLGDYGYTF
>NA|TRBJ2-3|NA|TRBV30
TGTGCCTGGAGCACTATTGGAACAGATACGCAGTATTTT
CAWSTIGTDTQYF
>NA|TRBJ1-1|NA|TRBV7-9
TGTGCCAGCAGCCGACAGGAGCGCGCTTTCTTT
CASSRQERAFF
>NA|TRBJ2-1|NA|TRBV11-1
TGTGCCAGCAGCTCCCGAGGGGGTGAGCAGTTCTTC
CASSSRGGEQFF
>NA|TRBJ2-5|NA|TRBV2
TGTGCCAGCGGAGGGGTAGGGCAAGAGACCCAGTACTTC
CASGGVGQETQYF
>few|TRBJ1-2|TRBD1|TRBV11-2
TGTGCCAGCAGCCCCGGAGGGACAGATGGCTACACCTTC
CASSPGGTDGYTF
>NA|TRBJ1-5|NA|TRBV5-1
TGCGCCAGCAGCTTGGCCGGGGATAGCAATCAGCCCCAGCATTTT
CASSLAGDSNQPQHF
>NA|TRBJ2-3|NA|TRBV18
TGTGCCAGCTCAAGGGACGGAATAAACACAGATACGCAGTATTTT
CASSRDGINTDTQYF
>NA|TRBJ1-2|NA|TRBV5-1
TGCGCCAGCAGCCAATTGCCCGCGTGGGATGGCTATGGCTACACCTTC
CASSQLPAWDGYGYTF
>NA|TRBJ2-3|TRBD1|TRBV30
TGTGCCTGGGCCCGACAGGGGATAAGCACAGATACGCAGTATTTT
CAWARQGISTDTQYF
>NA|TRBJ1-4|TRBD1|TRBV4-1
TGCGCCAGCAGCCAACCAACGGGAGGGACAGGGCGTGAAAAACTGTTTTTT
CASSQPTGGTGREKLFF
>once|TRBJ2-2|NA|TRBV5-1
TGCGCCAGCAGCGTGGACAGTAACACCGGGGAGCTGTTTTTT
CASSVDSNTGELFF
>NA|TRBJ2-7|TRBD1|TRBV19
TGTGCCAGTAGTATTGTAATGGGACAGGCATCCTACGAGCAGTACTTC
CASSIVMGQASYEQYF
>NA|TRBJ1-1|NA|TRBV7-9
TGTGCCAGCAGCTTCGCCAGGGAGTCTGAAGCTTTCTTT
CASSFARESEAFF
>NA|TRBJ1-5|NA|TRBV10-3
TGTGCCATCAGTGAAACGGGCGGCACGTGGAGCAATCAGCCCCAGCATTTT
CAISETGGTWSNQPQHF
>NA|TRBJ1-2|TRBD1|TRBV18
TGTGCCAGCTCACGAACGCGGGACAGAACAGTATATGGCTACACCTTC
CASSRTRDRTVYGYTF
>NA|TRBJ2-1|NA|TRBV25-1
TGTGCCAGCAGTGGGGGGGTGGGGACCCTGAATGAGCAGTTCTTC
CASSGGVGTLNEQFF
>once|TRBJ1-2|NA|TRBV5-1
TGCGCCAGCGCTGCGGGGGAAAGGGGTCGGGATGGCTACACCTTC
CASAAGERGRDGYTF
>NA|TRBJ2-7|TRBD1|TRBV28
TGTGCCAGCAGCACGAACCCCGGGACAGGGAACACCTACGAGCAGTACTTC
CASSTNPGTGNTYEQYF
>once|TRBJ1-5|NA|TRBV5-1
TGCGCCAGCAGCCGCGTAGGAGGGAACGATCAGCCCCAGCATTTT
CASSRVGGNDQPQHF
>NA|TRBJ1-3|NA|TRBV6-5
TGTGCCAGCCTGCGGGGCATCTCCTCTGGAAACACCATATATTTT
CASLRGISSGNTIYF
>few|TRBJ1-2|NA|TRBV4-3
TGCGCCAGCAGCCATCCCGGATATGGCTACACCTTC
CASSHPGYGYTF
>few|TRBJ1-5|NA|TRBV2
TGTGCCAGCAGTGAGAATTCAAATCAGCCCCAGCATTTT
CASSENSNQPQHF
>NA|TRBJ2-7|NA|TRBV6-5
TGTGCCAGCAGTTACTCGGCCTCCTACGAGCAGTACTTC
CASSYSASYEQYF